The T cell receptor beta chain under discussion was sequenced for a study of blood T cell repertoires in COVID-19. Study summary: Sources were T cells, B-cell-depleted T cells, or PBMCs; the material itself was cDNA or gDNA.

This CDR3 spans 15 amino acids. Trimming removed 6 bases from V and 2 bases from J, with 13 bases in between. In germline, CDR1 is MNHEY, CDR2 SVGAGI. Sequencing was performed with immunoSEQ multiplex PCR; in TCRdb, only in-frame clones are kept and a portion is missing. Counted here are some 120,000 clones, 70% to 90% occurring once; the ten biggest clones make up 2% to 2.5%. This chain links TRBV6-5 with TRBJ1-4; D might be TRBD1 (6 bases). The receptor was isolated from a man between 25 and 39 years old with acute or convalescent COVID-19. The source material was peripheral blood. The CDR3 here is CASSLWTATNEKLFF. For the CDR3, the DNA is TGTGCCAGCAGCCTGTGGACAGCCACTAATGAAAAACTGTTTTTT.